This T cell receptor beta chain was captured in a study of cytomegalovirus exposure and HLA in healthy donors. CDR1 is MNHNY, CDR2 SVGAGI, per germline (reference sequence). The CDR3 consists of 14 residues. V was trimmed by 6 bases and J by 3 bases, leaving 15 bases between them. Of note for this clone: Its antigen is currently unknown.

Study-level results: Later analysis indicated greater clonal expansion among HLA-associated TCR beta chains than among equally common other chains.

Both 60 Vbeta primers and 13 Jbeta primers went into the PCR. Here immunoSEQ multiplex PCR was the method, and the copy in TCRdb shows in-frame clones only, minus some. Of 55,000 to 70,000 clones listed, about 80% are singletons. V is TRBV6-6 and J is TRBJ2-7; D possibly corresponds to TRBD2 (6 bases). Material for sequencing was PBMCs. The clonotype originates from a woman between 40 and 55 years old in good health and CMV-seronegative. DNA of the CDR3: TGTGCCAGCAGAGACTTAAACGGGGGCTACGAGCAGTACTTC. Residues: CASRDLNGGYEQYF.